This record looks at one T cell receptor beta chain sequence and its context. The clone's antigen remains unknown. No qualities accompany the bases; no much larger clone lies one base away. Libraries were made using the immunoSEQ multiplex PCR assay. The multiplex PCR relied on a mix of 60 forward primers for TCR Vbeta segments and 13 reverse primers for TCR Jbeta segments. Amplification of the CDR3 region of rearranged TCR beta genes was performed with a multiplex PCR assay on genomic DNA. The amplified TCR beta libraries were sequenced on the Illumina HiSeq System as 87-base-pair reads. On the study's bioinformatics: In a later analysis, tens of millions of unique TCR beta chains were counted across the 650 to 700 repertoires, and about 9.9 million of these chains were shared by at least two donors. Raw reads were error-corrected and collapsed into unique sequences by a nearest-neighbor algorithm in which closely related sequences were merged to remove PCR and sequencing errors. To assign V, D and J gene segments, CDR3 sequences were aligned to IMGT reference sequences. For a sequence to be retained, at least a six-nucleotide match to both a V gene segment and a J gene segment was required. A rearrangement was called productive if the CDR3 had no stop codons and remained in frame with V and J, and every other rearrangement was called non-productive. Following IMGT convention, CDR3 was defined as the stretch from the second conserved V-encoded cysteine up to the conserved J-encoded phenylalanine. The earlier analysis of roughly 590 of the donors excluded any sequence lacking an unambiguous match to a single V gene segment. An earlier analysis of approximately 590 of the donors classified V segments as functional when productive rearrangements were above 56.7% and as segregating when the standard deviation between donors was above 5%. A statistical classification framework was built for diagnosing cytomegalovirus status from the catalog of TCR beta chain sequences. In a later analysis, TCR nucleotide sequences were compared against IMGT/GENE-DB human TR gene sequences so that V and J genes could be assigned. The TCRdist pipeline was used in a later analysis to assign CDR3 sequences and most-parsimonious VDJ recombination scenarios. A later analysis defined each TCR beta chain by its CDR3 amino acid sequence plus V-gene family, and excluded reads lacking a unique V-gene family. To address suspected cross-contamination and a sequencing artifact, a later analysis removed roughly 580 highly shared, low-generation-probability nucleotide sequences. In a later analysis, a clonal expansion index was calculated for each public chain from normalized within-repertoire ranks of inferred template counts. In a later analysis, generation probabilities were computed with a VDJ recombination model fitted to out-of-frame rearrangements, and the resulting probabilities were checked against IGoR. Hypergeometric tests were used in a later analysis to score TCR-TCR, TCR-HLA and TCR-CMV co-occurrence, with a repertoire-size bias correction applied to the TCR pairs. To estimate false discovery rates, a later analysis permuted the HLA or CMV assignments 20 times. In a later analysis, co-occurring TCRs were grouped using DBSCAN, and TCRdist sequence similarity was added for clustering within HLA-allele-positive subsets. Co-occurrence clustering excluded repertoires with fewer than 30,000 or more than 120,000 public chains, plus five with anomalous nucleotide sharing. The source is immuneACCESS, and TCRdb retained only in-frame sequences with V and J called. Part of the clones is not carried over; for the studies checked, unresolved V genes explain less than half of this, and the remainder is unexplained. Clonal size and the V and J genes are those of that table, whereas D and trimming came from the DNA. For this sample there are over 85,000 clones; 60% to 80% appear just once. The top ten hold 1.2% of the sample.

This sample was taken from a study of cytomegalovirus exposure and HLA in healthy donors (dated by TCRdb to between 2016 and 2019). For the wider study: An earlier analysis of about 530 of the donors reported about 280 Gb of sequence data and some 110 million unique TCR beta sequences obtained from approximately 180 million T cells. Every repertoire in the discovery cohort had been generated on one and the same sequencing platform. In a later analysis, previously published TCR beta repertoires from more than 500 donors were re-analyzed and high-resolution HLA genotyping was added so that TCR occurrence patterns could be studied. In the later analysis, no new phenotypic data were used to find candidate immune exposures; instead, reliance was placed on TCR beta sequences and their occurrence across donors. An earlier analysis of several hundred of the donors applied high-throughput TCR beta sequencing to assess whether each TCR beta V gene segment acted as functional or pseudogenic. About 280 gigabases of sequencing data and approximately 92 million unique TCR sequences made up an early release that covered approximately 650 HLA-typed donors. The study profiled the T cell repertoires of 550 to 700 subjects by immunosequencing and related them to cytomegalovirus serostatus. Alongside the repertoire data, information on donor age, sex, ethnicity and CMV serostatus was compiled. High-throughput TCR immunosequencing, statistical association of individual TCRs with disease status, and machine learning were combined to predict cytomegalovirus infection status. Typing coverage differed by locus: A, B, C, DRB1 and DQB1 were typed in roughly 620-630 donors, DQA1 in about 500, DPA1 in 600 to 610, and DPB1 in 472. A later genetic analysis took genome-wide SNP genotypes for about 60% of the roughly 670 donors and used that subset as a discovery cohort. On average, roughly 250,000 unique TCR beta nucleotide sequences were sequenced per donor among about 400 genotyped donors of the cohort, with about 17% of those sequences being non-productive. The genetic ancestry cluster associated with self-reported Caucasian donors included about four fifths of the 350 to 500 genotyped donors. Besides the first cohort of 666 subjects, a separate validation cohort made up of over 100 different subjects was used. Five DR-DQ haplotypes were handled as single units for association and clustering because linkage in the cohort was strong. The study aimed to test whether cataloging public T cell receptors could reveal signatures of past pathogen exposure. HLA typing included class I and class II loci at four-digit resolution. Overall results and qualifications from the work: The sequencing pipeline was judged likely to have produced a cluster of highly shared sequence variants as a technical artifact. Broadly in line with IMGT annotations, most TCR beta V segments showed up in productive rearrangements about 87% or about 30% of the time in an earlier analysis of roughly 590 of the donors. Because some donors lacked HLA typing at each locus, the association tests relied only on the typed subset. The 87-base-pair reads could not distinguish some IMGT-functional V segments, including TRBV6-2 and TRBV6-3, so those segments were excluded. A later genetic analysis reported fewer N-insertions in productive TCRs among donors in an Asian-associated ancestry cluster than the roughly 700-donor mean. While some public TCRs were present in many individuals, most TCR sequences turned up only very rarely across donors. A further reported finding was that TCR beta sequences accurately predicted the HLA-A and HLA-B alleles for most subjects in the first cohort. In a later genetic analysis, a missense DCLRE1C variant was associated with V-gene and J-gene trimming of TCR beta chains, and the association was replicated in an independent cohort. Linkage disequilibrium might explain the correlated functional status among segregating V segments, but an unknown experimental factor could not be ruled out. The classifier was reported to diagnose cytomegalovirus status with high specificity and sensitivity in both the original cohort and the validation cohort. Immune exposure information for the cohort was limited to CMV serostatus. Several of the top co-occurrence clusters appeared to be linked to parvovirus B19, influenza, CMV and Epstein-Barr virus, according to a later analysis. In a later analysis, the rate of TCR association differed among HLA loci, with DRB1 alleles having the most associated TCRs and HLA-C alleles having the fewest. The earlier analysis of approximately 540 of the donors excluded about 16 rarely observed V segments, including chromosome 9 orphons, because counts were too low. The cohort was sequenced for TCR beta chains only, and without alpha or paired-chain data the features that could be detected were limited. Assigning TCR associations to individual alleles was difficult when HLA alleles, especially DR and DQ, strongly co-occurred. In a later analysis, around 17,000 TCR beta sequences were associated with specific HLA alleles at a false discovery rate of 0.05. In vitro tests confirmed that a few of the cytomegalovirus-associated TCR beta chains recognize cytomegalovirus antigens. It was suggested by the authors that the approach could potentially be generalized to other disease states and immunological phenotypes. In a later analysis, HLA-associated TCR beta chains showed more clonal expansion and lower generation probabilities than non-associated chains that were equally common. Sequencing depth was assumed to be roughly uniform across donors in the presence/absence analyses, though that assumption may not hold. Most CMV-associated TCR beta chains appeared to be HLA-restricted in a later analysis, and the HLA associations seemed to be driven largely by CMV exposure. The study listed 164 TCR beta chains as associated with cytomegalovirus.

The cohort comprised 710 or so healthy bone marrow donors. At the time of sampling, every cohort member was nominally healthy, though immune exposures that went unrecorded were likely present. The donor was CMV seronegative and belonged to the group of around 400 seronegative cohort members. A peripheral blood sample was provided by each donor, and peripheral blood mononuclear cells were used for TCR beta sequencing. The Qiagen DNeasy Blood Extraction Kit was used to extract genomic DNA from the blood cell samples. The germline V gene gives CDR1 as SGHTA and CDR2 as FQGNSA. The CDR3 holds 13 amino acids from the cysteine to the phenylalanine. Only the CDR3 part of the read is kept: 39 bases, read in frame from the first base. Deletion took 5 bases off V and 1 base off J, with a span of 8 bases between the germline ends.

The receptor comes from a female donor in good health and CMV-seronegative. The chain couples TRBV7-2 to TRBJ1-1, with the D gene call left open. The sample comprised PBMCs. The DNA sequence follows: TGTGCCAGCAGCCGTACAGCGAACACTGAAGCTTTCTTT. Its protein reads: CASSRTANTEAFF.